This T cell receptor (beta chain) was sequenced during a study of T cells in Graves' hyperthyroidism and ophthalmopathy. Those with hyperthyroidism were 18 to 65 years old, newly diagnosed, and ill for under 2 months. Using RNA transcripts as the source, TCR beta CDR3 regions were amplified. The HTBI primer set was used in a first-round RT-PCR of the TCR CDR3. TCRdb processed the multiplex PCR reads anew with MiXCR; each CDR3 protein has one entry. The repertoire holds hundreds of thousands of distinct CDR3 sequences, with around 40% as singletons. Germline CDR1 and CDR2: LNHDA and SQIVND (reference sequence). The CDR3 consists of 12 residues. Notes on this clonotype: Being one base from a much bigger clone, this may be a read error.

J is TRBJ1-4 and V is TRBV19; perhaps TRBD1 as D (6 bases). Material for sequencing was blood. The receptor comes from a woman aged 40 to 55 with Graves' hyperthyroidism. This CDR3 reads CASNRGNEKLVF. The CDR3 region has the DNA TGTGCCAGTAATAGGGGGAATGAAAAACTGGTTTTT.